Below are 8 T cell receptor beta chains sequenced from a single sample in a study of blood T cells in healthy people across ages. Then a second PCR, running roughly 7 to 11 cycles, was carried out with a sample-barcoded 5' primer and a J-beta primer mix. Each CDR3 protein gets one entry after TCRdb re-called the 5' RACE reads with MiXCR. The profile shows about 1,400,000 distinct CDR3 sequences, around 39% of them singletons. Sequenced: blood. Receptors were obtained from a woman under 30 in good health.

This clonotype turned up a few times. This chain links TRBV21-1 with TRBJ1-4; the table's TRBD1 call for D was not verified on the DNA. TRBV21-1 is described as a pseudogene. The CDR3 runs 17 residues. The CDR3 coding sequence is TGTGCCAGCAGCAGGGGGGCGTCTTTCGCAACTAATGAAAAACTGTTTTTT. As protein: CASSRGASFATNEKLFF.

This clonotype has only a few counts. This rearrangement joins TRBV5-1 to TRBJ1-1; maybe TRBD1 (5 bases). CDR3 size: 15 residues. The germline gives CDR1 SGHRS, CDR2 YFSETQ. V lost 0 bases, J lost 6 bases, and 15 bases lay in between. The CDR3 bases are TGCGCCAGCAGCTTGGAGGCGGCAGGGTACCCTGAAGCTTTCTTT. It translates to CASSLEAAGYPEAFF.

This clonotype was recorded at least ten times. An end of the junction does not agree with germline; a read error may underlie this. J is TRBJ2-5 and V is TRBV5-1; 7 positions agree with TRBD1. Germline CDR1 SGHRS, CDR2 YFSETQ. This CDR3 spans 14 amino acids. CDR3 residues: CASSLVLGQETQYF. The CDR3 region has the DNA TGTGCCAGCAGCTTAGTACTGGGACAGGAGACCCAGTACTTC. The full variable domain, completed using reference TRBV5-1 and TRBJ2-5, is KAGVTQTPRYLIKTRGQQVTLSCSPISGHRSVSWYQQTPGQGLQFLFEYFSETQRNKGNFPGRFSGRQFSNSRSEMNVSTLELGDSALYLCASSLVLGQETQYFGPGTRLLVL.

This clonotype was observed a handful of times. This chain joins TRBV20-1 and TRBJ2-7; the D is unclear. The CDR3 runs to 12 residues. The V and J ends lost 5 bases and 2 bases respectively, with 10 bases between them. Germline lookup yields CDR1 DFQATT and CDR2 SNEGSKA (reference sequence). CDR3 sequence: CSAPDATYEQYF. CDR3 nucleotide sequence: TGCAGTGCTCCCGATGCCACCTACGAGCAGTACTTC.

This sequence joins TRBV20-1 and TRBJ1-4, with 9 bases aligning to TRBD1. After removal of 7 bases from V and 1 base from J, the junction contained 7 bases not matched to a gene. The CDR3 consists of 15 residues. The germline gives CDR1 DFQATT, CDR2 SNEGSKA (reference sequence). The CDR3 region has the DNA TGCAGTGTAGGGACAGGGCGCGTAACTAATGAAAAACTGTTTTTT. Protein sequence: CSVGTGRVTNEKLFF.

V and J are TRBV5-6 and TRBJ1-5; the D gene is possibly TRBD1 (5 bases). V was trimmed by 1 base and J by 1 base, leaving 12 bases between them. The CDR3 sequence is 16 residues long. Germline V CDR1 and CDR2: SGHDT, YYEEEE. The CDR3 sequence: CASSLRGGGSNQPQHF. The CDR3 bases are TGTGCCAGCAGCTTGAGGGGAGGTGGAAGCAATCAGCCCCAGCATTTT. The full variable domain, its missing parts supplied by reference TRBV5-6 and TRBJ1-5, is DAGVTQSPTHLIKTRGQQVTLRCSPKSGHDTVSWYQQALGQGPQFIFQYYEEEERQRGNFPDRFSGHQFPNYSSELNVNALLLGDSALYLCASSLRGGGSNQPQHFGDGTRLSIL.

The chain combines TRBV7-9 with TRBJ1-1; no firm D call. The CDR3 length is 17 residues. Trimming pared 3 bases from V and 4 bases from J, leaving 21 bases between. Germline-derived CDR1 and CDR2 are SEHNR and FQNEAQ (reference sequence). The CDR3 protein is CASSFAFPSGIGTEAFF. The DNA for the CDR3 is TGTGCCAGCAGCTTCGCCTTCCCTTCCGGGATTGGCACTGAAGCTTTCTTT.

Here the CDR3 DNA reads TGTGCCAGCGAACCCGGGACAACGAGTGAAGCTTTCTTT. Its protein is CASEPGTTSEAFF. The V call is TRBV28, the J call TRBJ1-1, with a possible D match to TRBD1 (6 bases). The V gene's germline CDR1 is MDHEN and CDR2 SYDVKM. CDR3 length: 13 amino acids. Trimming removed 8 bases at V and 7 bases at J, with 17 bases between.